The entry below gives a single TCR beta chain sequence along with its context. Its antigen is not identified. Peripheral blood and lesional scalp punch biopsies came from alopecia areata patients. This entry comes from a study of CD8+ T cells in alopecia areata. Study conclusions and caveats: Sharing of TCRs across patients appeared less clear than in mice, possibly for HLA-related reasons.

The sequencing template was cDNA reverse transcribed from extracted RNA. The table came from immunoSEQ multiplex PCR; TCRdb's copy has only in-frame clones and leaves some out. The sample has about 5,000 clones; about 60% are singletons. Sequencing used skin, obtained at week 0. The sequence was obtained from a human donor with alopecia areata.

For the CDR3, the DNA is TGTGCCAGCAGTCAAAACCTGGGACTCACAGATACGCAGTATTTT. Translation gives CASSQNLGLTDTQYF. This chain links TRBV6-1 with TRBJ2-3, with TRBD2 as a possible D gene (6 bases). V lost 5 bases to trimming and J lost 2 bases, with 14 bases between them. The CDR3 runs 15 residues. The germline gives CDR1 MNHNS, CDR2 SASEGT.